This passage covers 20 T cell receptor beta chains from one sample sequenced in a study of T cell changes during pregnancy in multiple sclerosis. Sequenced by immunoSEQ multiplex PCR; TCRdb stores in-frame clones only, minus some. The table lists 50,000 or so clones, around 90% of them singletons. The sequencing used CD4+ T cells from peripheral blood mononuclear cells, collected before pregnancy. These receptors came from a female donor with multiple sclerosis, enrolled in a pregnancy study.

The gene calls are TRBV30 and TRBJ1-1, with 8 nucleotides matching TRBD1. The V gene end was trimmed by 3 bases and the J gene end by 0 bases; junction bases not matched to a gene: 6. The CDR3 has 15 amino acids. Germline V gives CDR1 GTSNPN, CDR2 SVGIG (reference sequence). The CDR3 here is CAWRSGGEMNTEAFF. The DNA of the CDR3 is TGTGCCTGGAGATCAGGGGGCGAAATGAACACTGAAGCTTTCTTT. Complete variable domain (other parts from reference TRBV30 and TRBJ1-1): SQTIHQWPATLVQPVGSPLSLECTVEGTSNPNLYWYRQAAGRGLQLLFYSVGIGQISSEVPQNLSASRPQDRQFILSSKKLLLSDSGFYLCAWRSGGEMNTEAFFGQGTRLTVV.

This clone has just a few counts. As DNA, the CDR3 is TGCGCCAGCAGCGTGAGGGACAGAGAACAGCCCCAGCATTTT. This encodes CASSVRDREQPQHF. This sequence joins TRBV4-1 and TRBJ1-5; 7 bases match TRBD1. The CDR3 is 14 residues long. Germline lookup yields CDR1 MGHRA and CDR2 YSYEKL. The V gene end was trimmed by 5 bases and the J gene end by 7 bases; junction bases not matched to a gene: 8.

V is TRBV6-5 and J is TRBJ2-1, with 10 bases matching TRBD2. CDR1 is MNHEY, CDR2 SVGAGI, per germline. CDR3 length: 14 amino acids. Trimming took 5 bases from V and 4 from J; bases not matched to a gene: 2. In nucleotides, the CDR3 is TGTGCCAGCAGTCTAGCGGGAGAGTACAATGAGCAGTTCTTC. This translates into CASSLAGEYNEQFF.

The chain combines TRBV11-1 with TRBJ2-1; TRBD2 is a possible D gene (5 bases). Germline V gene sequence: CDR1 SGHAT, CDR2 FQDESV (reference sequence). V lost 8 bases, J lost 9 bases, and 17 bases lay in between. The CDR3 covers 13 residues. The CDR3 loop reads CASSRRVGSEQFF. The CDR3 DNA sequence: TGTGCCAGCTCCCGACGGGTGGGGAGTGAGCAGTTCTTC.

CDR3 amino acids: CASSRLGQGNQPQHF. The CDR3 nucleotides are TGTGCCAGTAGTAGACTGGGACAGGGTAATCAGCCCCAGCATTTT. The genes are TRBV19 and TRBJ1-5, with 9 bases identical to TRBD1. From germline, CDR1 is LNHDA and CDR2 SQIVND (reference sequence). After removal of 4 bases from V and 4 bases from J, the junction contained 5 bases not matched to a gene. This CDR3 is built from 15 residues.

This chain connects TRBV6-1 to TRBJ2-7, with D unresolved. In germline, CDR1 is MNHNS, CDR2 SASEGT. The V gene lost 1 base and the J gene lost 0 bases, with 13 bases spanning the gap. There are 16 residues in the CDR3. The CDR3 spells CASSEGSRPSSYEQYF. The CDR3 bases are TGTGCCAGCAGTGAAGGCAGCAGGCCCTCCTCCTACGAGCAGTACTTC.

This rearrangement joins TRBV5-1 to TRBJ1-5, with a possible D match to TRBD1 (5 bases). The CDR3 loop spans 14 amino acids. Per germline, CDR1 SGHRS and CDR2 YFSETQ. V shed 5 bases and J shed 7 bases, with 16 bases lying between them. The CDR3 bases are TGCGCCAGCAGTCCCGGGGGGGTGGGGCAGCCCCAGCATTTT. This codes for CASSPGGVGQPQHF.

This clone was observed once. J is TRBJ2-7 and V is TRBV6-5, with D perhaps matching TRBD2 (6 bases). The CDR3 has 15 amino acids. Germline-derived CDR1 and CDR2 are MNHEY and SVGAGI. Trimming removed 5 bases from V and 2 bases from J, with 16 bases in between. The CDR3 sequence is CASSPRTTSAYEQYF. The DNA for the CDR3 is TGTGCCAGCAGTCCCCGGACTACCTCGGCCTACGAGCAGTACTTC.

This clone was detected only once. The J gene is TRBJ2-7, the V gene TRBV28; 10 positions agree with TRBD1. CDR3 size: 16 residues. From germline, CDR1 is MDHEN and CDR2 SYDVKM. V was clipped by 5 bases and J by 5 bases; unmatched bases: 12. CDR3 region: CASSKDRGGKSNEQYF. CDR3 in DNA: TGTGCCAGCAGTAAGGACAGGGGGGGTAAGTCCAACGAGCAGTACTTC.

V and J are TRBV21-1 and TRBJ1-3. TRBV21-1 is a recognized pseudogene. CDR3 length: 17 amino acids. CDR3 nucleotides: TGTGCCAGCAGCCCAGTCGGGGGTGCGAGCTCTGGAAACACCATATATTTT. It codes for CASSPVGGASSGNTIYF.

V and J are TRBV7-9 and TRBJ1-3, with 8 bases that match TRBD1. The CDR3 contains 17 residues. The ends lost 6 bases at V and 2 bases at J; junction bases unmatched: 12. Germline lookup yields CDR1 SEHNR and CDR2 FQNEAQ (reference sequence). The CDR3 DNA reads as TGTGCCAGCAGGCCTAAAATGGACAGGGCAGCTGGAAACACCATATATTTT. Its translation is CASRPKMDRAAGNTIYF.

The gene calls are TRBV6-5 and TRBJ1-6; a weak D match, TRBD1 (6 bases). This CDR3 contains 15 residues. CDR1 MNHEY and CDR2 SVGAGI come from the germline V gene. Trimming left V 2 bases short and J 8 bases short, with 13 bases between. CDR3 loop: CASSYDAGADSPLHF. CDR3 in DNA: TGTGCCAGCAGTTACGACGCGGGGGCTGATTCACCCCTCCACTTT.

This clone was recorded once. The chain uses TRBV5-1 and TRBJ2-1; 12 bases align to TRBD2. The ends lost 4 bases at V and 5 bases at J; junction bases unmatched: 7. The germline gives CDR1 SGHRS, CDR2 YFSETQ. The CDR3 consists of 16 residues. CDR3 sequence reads: CASSPALAGGNNEQFF. The CDR3 coding sequence is TGCGCCAGCAGCCCAGCACTAGCGGGAGGCAACAATGAGCAGTTCTTC.

V usage is TRBV5-5 and J usage is TRBJ2-1; TRBD2 matches 11 bases. Germline V CDR1 and CDR2: SGHKS, YYEKEE (reference sequence). The CDR3 spans 17 residues. V lost 4 bases and J lost 0; bases outside the gene matches: 6. The CDR3 here is CASSQTSGSISYNEQFF. The CDR3 nucleotides read TGTGCCAGCAGCCAAACTAGCGGGAGTATCTCCTACAATGAGCAGTTCTTC.

The chain combines TRBV7-2 with TRBJ2-5; TRBD2 agrees at 12 bases. J lost 5 bases, V lost 5 bases, and 6 bases had no gene match. Germline assignment: CDR1 SGHTA and CDR2 FQGNSA. The CDR3 loop spans 15 amino acids. This CDR3 is CASSQLAGGPETQYF. As DNA, the CDR3 is TGTGCCAGCAGCCAGCTAGCGGGAGGGCCGGAGACCCAGTACTTC.

V is TRBV28 and J is TRBJ1-4, with TRBD1 matching 8 bases. The CDR3 totals 13 residues. CDR1 is MDHEN and CDR2 is SYDVKM in the germline V gene. Trimming at V came to 6 bases and at J to 3 bases, leaving 0 bases not matched to a gene. The CDR3 protein is CASRTGANEKLFF. The CDR3 nucleotides read TGTGCCAGCAGGACAGGGGCTAATGAAAAACTGTTTTTT.

The chain couples TRBV21-1 to TRBJ1-1; the tabulated D call, TRBD1, remains unverified against the DNA. TRBV21-1 corresponds to a pseudogene. The CDR3 totals 16 residues. In DNA, the CDR3 is TGTGCCAGCAGCAAAGCTACACTACAGGGGGGACCAAGAGCTTTCTTT. This encodes CASSKATLQGGPRAFF.

The chain combines TRBV18 with TRBJ2-7, with 8 positions matching TRBD1. The CDR3 length is 14 residues. J gave up 2 bases and V 3 bases, and 3 bases lay outside the gene matches. In germline, CDR1 is KGHSH, CDR2 LQKENI. The CDR3 loop is CASSPTGVTYEQYF. The CDR3 DNA sequence: TGTGCCAGCTCACCGACAGGGGTGACCTACGAGCAGTACTTC.

V and J are TRBV9 and TRBJ2-2, with 8 bases matching TRBD1. J gave up 6 bases and V 0 bases, and 4 bases lay outside the gene matches. The CDR3 extends over 15 amino acids. In germline, CDR1 is SGDLS, CDR2 YYNGEE. The CDR3 coding sequence is TGTGCCAGCAGCGTAGTTGCAGGGGGCGCCGGGGAGCTGTTTTTT. This translates into CASSVVAGGAGELFF. Drawing the rest from reference TRBV9 and TRBJ2-2, the complete variable domain is DSGVTQTPKHLITATGQRVTLRCSPRSGDLSVYWYQQSLDQGLQFLIQYYNGEERAKGNILERFSAQQFPDLHSELNLSSLELGDSALYFCASSVVAGGAGELFFGEGSRLTVL.

The gene calls are TRBV28 and TRBJ1-5; perhaps TRBD1 as D (6 bases). Trimming removed 2 bases from V and 0 bases from J, with 17 bases in between. This CDR3 is 18 amino acids long. From germline, CDR1 is MDHEN and CDR2 SYDVKM. CDR3 bases: TGTGCCAGCAGTTTAATTCCACAGGGATTGTATAGCAATCAGCCCCAGCATTTT. As protein: CASSLIPQGLYSNQPQHF.